These 19 T cell receptor beta chains share one sample of origin, sequenced in a study of blood T cell repertoires in COVID-19 (dated by TCRdb to the early 2020s). The library was made by the immunoSEQ multiplex PCR assay. Imported from immuneACCESS, the table was reduced by TCRdb to in-frame sequences with V and J called. These copies leave out some clones; in studies compared against another copy, an unresolved V gene accounts for under half, and the cause of the remainder is not known. The sample has 250,000 to 350,000 clones on record, under 85% of them singletons. Roughly 0.94% of the sample comes from the top ten. Sequencing was carried out using peripheral blood. The receptor set was obtained from a human donor with COVID-19, enrolled during active disease. The donor label of this sample is uncertain.

V and J are TRBV27 and TRBJ2-3, with 9 nucleotides matching TRBD1. In germline, CDR1 is MNHEY, CDR2 SMNVEV (reference sequence). This CDR3 comprises 15 residues. Trimming took 2 bases from V and 3 from J; bases not matched to a gene: 3. The CDR3 nucleotides are TGTGCCAGCAGTTTAATCGGACAGGGGACAGATACGCAGTATTTT. Its protein is CASSLIGQGTDTQYF.

This chain connects TRBV12-1 to TRBJ2-1; the tabulated D call, TRBD2, remains unverified against the DNA. TRBV12-1 is marked as a pseudogene. The CDR3 runs to 16 residues. Written as DNA, the CDR3 is TGTGCCAGCAGCCCAACTCGGACTAGCAATCACAATGAGCAGTTCTTC. Amino acid sequence: CASSPTRTSNHNEQFF.

The rearrangement joins TRBV5-6 to TRBJ1-2, with D unclear. This CDR3 spans 15 amino acids. With 0 bases removed from V and 2 bases from J, the gap between germline ends came to 11 bases. Germline assignment: CDR1 SGHDT and CDR2 YYEEEE. Written as DNA, the CDR3 is TGTGCCAGCAGCTTGGCTGTCGTCAGAAACTATGGCTACACCTTC. As protein: CASSLAVVRNYGYTF.

This chain uses TRBV25-1 with TRBJ1-5; D perhaps matches TRBD1 (6 bases). Germline CDR1 and CDR2: MGHDK and SYGVNS. V was shortened by 4 bases and J by 5 bases, with 12 bases between the two germline ends. CDR3 length: 14 amino acids. The CDR3 spells CASSGTSGDQPQHF. CDR3 DNA: TGTGCCAGCAGTGGTACCTCAGGGGATCAGCCCCAGCATTTT.

A few counts support this clone. This chain connects TRBV3-1 (or the pseudogene TRBV3-2) to TRBJ2-7; weak D call: TRBD2 (7 bases). Trimming removed 4 bases at V and 6 bases at J, with 10 bases between. The CDR3 sequence is 12 residues long. CDR1 is LGHDT, CDR2 YNNKEL, per germline (reference sequence). As DNA, the CDR3 is TGTGCCAGCAGCCGGGGGGGCGGCGAGCAGTACTTC. This translates into CASSRGGGEQYF.

This clone came up once. The gene calls are TRBV11-3 and TRBJ2-1; TRBD2 matches at 7 bases. Trimming at V came to 3 bases and at J to 9 bases, leaving 11 bases not matched to a gene. Germline values: CDR1 SGHNT, CDR2 YENEEA. The CDR3 contains 15 residues. In DNA, the CDR3 is TGTGCCAGCAGCTTGGGGAGTCTGCCGGGGGGTGAGCAGTTCTTC. Amino acids: CASSLGSLPGGEQFF.

This chain links TRBV19 with TRBJ1-2, with D possibly matching TRBD1 (6 bases). The CDR3 extends over 16 amino acids. The V gene lost 7 bases and the J gene lost 2 bases, with 20 bases spanning the gap. CDR1 is LNHDA, CDR2 SQIVND, per germline (reference sequence). CDR3: CASTALGGAVNYGYTF. As DNA, the CDR3 is TGTGCCAGTACCGCACTCGGGGGGGCTGTGAACTATGGCTACACCTTC.

The chain recombines TRBV28 with TRBJ1-2; D gene ambiguous. This CDR3 contains 16 residues. Trimming took off 4 bases at V and 4 bases at J, with 19 bases between the two ends. Germline loops: CDR1 MDHEN, CDR2 SYDVKM. The DNA of the CDR3 is TGTGCCAGCAGTTCTACGGCCACCCTAGGCGGCTATGGCTACACCTTC. It yields the protein CASSSTATLGGYGYTF.

This clone was detected a few times. V is TRBV15 and J is TRBJ1-1; D uncertain. V gave up 0 bases and J gave up 1 base, with 6 bases separating them. Germline V gene data show CDR1 as LNHNV and CDR2 as YYDKDF (reference sequence). The CDR3 loop spans 14 amino acids. The CDR3 spells CATSRDRSNTEAFF. In DNA form, the CDR3 reads TGTGCCACCAGCAGAGACAGGTCGAACACTGAAGCTTTCTTT.

The chain recombines TRBV7-8 with TRBJ1-6, with D perhaps TRBD1 (6 bases). Trimming pared 4 bases from V and 11 bases from J, leaving 15 bases between. The length of the CDR3 is 14 residues. The germline gives CDR1 SGHVS, CDR2 FQNEAQ. CDR3 nucleotides: TGTGCCAGCAGCTCGGGGGGGCTTCCTGCACCCCTCCACTTT. This encodes CASSSGGLPAPLHF.

Points on this clone: Other DNA sequences in the same sample also yield this CDR3. The chain combines TRBV28 with TRBJ1-5; 7 bases are a match to TRBD1. The V and J ends lost 6 bases and 4 bases, in that order; junction bases with no gene match: 6. This CDR3 is 14 amino acids long. From germline, CDR1 is MDHEN and CDR2 SYDVKM. The CDR3 DNA sequence: TGTGCCAGCAGCCTCGGGACAGCTAATCAGCCCCAGCATTTT. This gives the protein CASSLGTANQPQHF.

J is TRBJ1-5 and V is TRBV7-2; D remains unclear. The CDR3 is made up of 14 amino acids. V was cut by 1 base and J by 7 bases, with 11 bases left in between. Per germline, CDR1 SGHTA and CDR2 FQGNSA. CDR3 bases: TGTGCCAGCAGCTTAGTAAACTTCCGGCAGCCCCAGCATTTT. Translated: CASSLVNFRQPQHF.

A note on this clone: In the same sample, other DNA sequences code for this CDR3. V is TRBV3-1 (or the pseudogene TRBV3-2) and J is TRBJ1-2, with 8 nucleotides matching TRBD1. The trim removed 2 bases at V and 8 bases at J, leaving 4 bases unmatched. CDR1 and CDR2 from the germline V gene are LGHDT and YNNKEL (reference sequence). The CDR3 has 13 residues. The CDR3 nucleotides are TGTGCCAGCAGCCAACCAGGGGGCTACGGCTACACCTTC. Protein: CASSQPGGYGYTF.

The J gene is TRBJ1-2, the V gene TRBV2, with 7 bases identical to TRBD1. Per germline, CDR1 SNHLY and CDR2 FYNNEI. CDR3 size: 14 residues. Here the CDR3 DNA reads TGTGTAACCCGACCAGGGGGGAGGTACTATGGCTACACCTTC. Protein product: CVTRPGGRYYGYTF.

V usage is TRBV11-3 and J usage is TRBJ2-3; D is unresolved. The CDR3 runs 12 residues. CDR1 SGHNT and CDR2 YENEEA come from the germline V gene. Deletions cut 2 bases from V and 7 bases from J, with 7 bases between. The CDR3 DNA reads as TGTGCCAGCAGCTTAAAGACACATACGCAGTATTTT. Translating it yields CASSLKTHTQYF.

V gene TRBV9 combines with J gene TRBJ1-2; D unclear. The CDR3 covers 14 residues. Trimming stripped 0 bases from V and 5 bases from J, with 11 bases between. Germline CDR1 reads SGDLS; CDR2 reads YYNGEE. The CDR3 nucleotides read TGTGCCAGCAGCGTAGTTCTGGCGGAATATGGCTACACCTTC. Translation: CASSVVLAEYGYTF.

This chain uses TRBV30 with TRBJ1-6; the D is unclear. The ends were cut back, 7 bases at V and 6 bases at J, with 13 bases in the middle. In germline, CDR1 is GTSNPN, CDR2 SVGIG (reference sequence). The CDR3 sequence is 13 residues long. The CDR3 region has the DNA TGTGCCTCTGCCTGGGGAGGTAATTCACCCCTCCACTTT. Protein product: CASAWGGNSPLHF.

The chain employs TRBV3-1 (or the pseudogene TRBV3-2) and TRBJ1-3, with 8 bases aligning to TRBD1. V shed 4 bases, J shed 1 base, and the junction held 0 bases outside the gene matches. The germline V gene has CDR1 LGHDT and CDR2 YNNKEL (reference sequence). This CDR3 spans 14 amino acids. In nucleotides, the CDR3 is TGTGCCAGCAGCCGACAGGGGTCTGGAAACACCATATATTTT. Amino acid sequence: CASSRQGSGNTIYF.

Concerning this clone: Other DNA sequences of this sample code for an identical CDR3. The J gene is TRBJ1-1, the V gene TRBV25-1, with TRBD1 as a possible D gene (6 bases). The germline V and J ends were trimmed by 2 bases and 5 bases, with 9 bases remaining between them. CDR1 is MGHDK and CDR2 is SYGVNS in the germline V gene. CDR3 length: 13 amino acids. The CDR3 is CASSEGQGTEAFF. CDR3 nucleotide sequence: TGTGCCAGCAGTGAAGGTCAGGGGACTGAAGCTTTCTTT.